This TCR delta chain was sequenced for a study of gamma-delta T cells after stem cell transplantation. Germline lookup yields CDR1 GEAIGNYY and CDR2 EKD. The CDR3 has 17 amino acids. The V and J ends lost 3 bases and 1 base, in that order; junction bases with no gene match: 12. This clone was picked up a small number of times. TCRdb fed the RT-PCR reads into CATT to redo clone calling. The sample yields some 1,600 delta-chain clones, 3.7% seen once. Sequencing was performed on gamma-delta T cells. The TCR was taken from a human donor. It is not recorded whose cells these are; they may come from a transplant donor. The chain links TRDV2 to TRDJ1, with 8 bases matching TRDD3. CDR3 in amino acids: CACDGLLGEDPTDKLIF. In nucleotides, the CDR3 is TGTGCCTGTGACGGGCTCCTGGGGGAAGACCCCACCGATAAACTCATCTTT.